A single sample is the source of the 24 T cell receptor beta chains below, sequenced in a study of T cell repertoires in cytomegalovirus infection. No antigen has been identified for these receptors. TCRdb re-called the reads through MiXCR, storing one row per CDR3 protein. The table lists 450,000 to 600,000 distinct CDR3 sequences, 33% of them singletons, with roughly a sixth in the top ten. This specimen was cultured PBMCs, taken from culture after CMV antigen stimulation. The receptors were sampled from a human donor in good health (CMV status not recorded). Some clones in this sample may be carry-over from other donors' samples.

The CDR3 here is CASSPHSASYNEQFF. The CDR3 nucleotides read TGTGCCAGCAGCCCACACTCCGCCTCCTACAATGAGCAGTTCTTC. This sequence joins TRBV7-2 and TRBJ2-1; D uncertain. Germline values: CDR1 SGHTA, CDR2 FQGNSA. V dropped 5 bases and J dropped 0 bases, with 11 bases sitting between them. CDR3 length equals 15 residues.

This clonotype has a single count. The chain couples TRBV6-2 or TRBV6-3 to TRBJ2-5; D unclear. The CDR3 length is 12 residues. Germline V gene sequence: CDR1 MNHEY, CDR2 SVGEGT. V was trimmed by 6 bases and J by 5 bases, leaving 10 bases between them. CDR3 amino acids: CASSSRWETQYF. DNA of the CDR3: TGTGCCAGCAGCTCGAGGTGGGAGACCCAGTACTTC.

V is TRBV29-1 and J is TRBJ2-7; 8 positions agree with TRBD2. CDR1 and CDR2 from the germline V gene are SQVTM and ANQGSEA. This CDR3 comprises 13 residues. V lost 6 bases, J lost 6 bases, and 10 bases stayed unmatched. CDR3 nucleotide sequence: TGCAGCGTGGCCGGGACTAGGGCTGGCGAGCAGTACGTC. Translated: CSVAGTRAGEQYV.

The CDR3 here is CASGPGPREQPQHF. The DNA of the CDR3 is TGTGCTAGTGGCCCCGGACCAAGGGAACAGCCCCAGCATTTT. The rearrangement joins TRBV12-5 to TRBJ1-5, with D unresolved. The CDR3 extends over 14 amino acids. The V gene lost 6 bases and the J gene lost 7 bases, with 16 bases spanning the gap. Per the germline V gene, CDR1 is LGHNT and CDR2 is FRNRAP.

This clonotype was found a few times. V and J are TRBV7-2 and TRBJ2-1; TRBD2 matches at 8 bases. Unmatched junction bases numbered 4, after V lost 5 bases and J lost 10 bases. CDR3 size: 12 residues. Germline V gene lookup returns CDR1 SGHTA and CDR2 FQGNSA. The CDR3 sequence is CASSQGTREQFF. The CDR3, as DNA: TGTGCCAGCAGCCAAGGGACTAGGGAGCAGTTCTTC.

V gene TRBV10-3 combines with J gene TRBJ2-1, with 8 nucleotides matching TRBD1. The V gene end was trimmed by 9 bases and the J gene end by 6 bases; junction bases not matched to a gene: 4. Germline loops: CDR1 ENHRY, CDR2 SYGVKD. There are 12 residues in the CDR3. In DNA, the CDR3 is TGTGCCATTCTGACAGGGGTCAATGAGCAGTTCTTC. This translates into CAILTGVNEQFF.

V is TRBV24-1 and J is TRBJ1-1; unclear D gene. V was pared by 1 base and J by 4 bases, with 3 bases between. The CDR3 consists of 12 residues. The germline gives CDR1 KGHDR, CDR2 SFDVKD. Here the CDR3 DNA reads TGTGCCACCAGTGATTTTGGCACTGAAGCTTTCTTT. Translated, it gives CATSDFGTEAFF.

The V call is TRBV10-3, the J call TRBJ2-4; TRBD1 might be the D (7 bases). Germline CDR1 reads ENHRY; CDR2 reads SYGVKD. The CDR3 has 12 residues. Trimming pared 11 bases from V and 12 bases from J, leaving 20 bases between. The CDR3, as DNA: TGTGCCTCCGGGGCGGGACAGCAGTCTCAGTACTTC. This translates into CASGAGQQSQYF.

In this sample, this clonotype turned up a few times. The chain has TRBV7-6 and TRBJ2-7, with TRBD2 matching over 7 bases. The CDR3 spans 15 residues. Losses at the gene ends were 4 bases for V and 3 bases for J; bases not matched to a gene: 9. The germline V gene has CDR1 SGHVS and CDR2 FNYEAQ. The CDR3 DNA follows: TGTGCCAGCAGCTCCCTGGGAGGGAGGGTCTACGAGCAGTACTTC. Protein product: CASSSLGGRVYEQYF. Looking up the rest from reference TRBV7-6 and TRBJ2-7 gives the full variable domain: GAGVSQSPRYKVTKRGQDVALRCDPISGHVSLYWYRQALGQGPEFLTYFNYEAQQDKSGLPNDRFSAERPEGSISTLTIQRTEQRDSAMYRCASSSLGGRVYEQYFGPGTRLTVT.

In its sample, this clonotype was seen a few times. The chain recombines TRBV24-1 with TRBJ1-5; 9 bases are a match to TRBD1. The CDR3 sequence is 16 residues long. J lost 4 bases, V lost 7 bases, and 10 bases had no gene match. Looked up from germline, CDR1 is KGHDR and CDR2 is SFDVKD. CDR3: CATSPSGQGLNQPQHF. The CDR3 nucleotides are TGTGCCACCAGCCCCTCGGGACAGGGCCTAAATCAGCCCCAGCATTTT.

The chain uses TRBV6-2 or TRBV6-3 and TRBJ2-2, with 10 nucleotides matching TRBD1. J gave up 3 bases and V 5 bases, and 0 bases lay outside the gene matches. The CDR3 is made up of 14 amino acids. Germline assignment: CDR1 MNHEY and CDR2 SVGEGT. The CDR3 sequence is CASSGTGDTGELFF. The CDR3 region has the DNA TGTGCCAGCAGTGGGACAGGGGACACCGGGGAGCTGTTTTTT.

The chain uses TRBV7-2 and TRBJ1-5; the match to TRBD1 covers 7 bases. The V gene end was trimmed by 3 bases and the J gene end by 0 bases; junction bases not matched to a gene: 11. This CDR3 is 18 amino acids long. Germline CDR1 and CDR2: SGHTA and FQGNSA. Here the CDR3 reads CASSLTGRGSDSNQPQHF. The CDR3 DNA reads TGTGCCAGCAGCTTGACAGGCAGGGGGTCGGATAGCAATCAGCCCCAGCATTTT.

This clonotype was observed many times. V usage is TRBV7-8 and J usage is TRBJ2-5, with D tentatively TRBD2 (6 bases). Trimming took off 1 base at V and 5 bases at J, with 14 bases between the two ends. Germline V gene lookup returns CDR1 SGHVS and CDR2 FQNEAQ. The CDR3 has 15 amino acids. CDR3 sequence reads: CASSLVARGRETQYF. CDR3 nucleotides: TGTGCCAGCAGCTTAGTCGCGAGAGGGAGGGAGACCCAGTACTTC.

This clonotype has a handful of counts. The J gene is TRBJ1-1, the V gene TRBV5-8; TRBD1 matches at 11 bases. From germline, CDR1 is SGHTS and CDR2 YDEGEE. The CDR3 covers 14 residues. Trimming cost V 8 bases and J 7 bases; bases outside gene matches: 10. CDR3 coding DNA: TGTGCCAGAGTACGGGACAGGGGGTTAGGTGAAGCTTTCTTT. Translating gives CARVRDRGLGEAFF.

This clonotype showed up many times. The rearrangement links TRBV7-2 to TRBJ2-1; maybe TRBD1 (6 bases). Germline CDR1 is SGHTA and CDR2 is FQGNSA. Trimming left V 5 bases short and J 5 bases short, with 22 bases between. CDR3 length: 17 residues. CDR3 sequence: CASSTNKRGSRHNEQFF. For the CDR3, the DNA is TGTGCCAGCAGCACGAACAAAAGGGGGTCACGGCACAATGAGCAGTTCTTC.

A few counts support this clonotype. This chain uses TRBV11-2 with TRBJ2-1; D is undetermined. The germline V and J ends were trimmed by 3 bases and 8 bases, with 11 bases remaining between them. CDR3 length equals 13 residues. CDR1 is SGHAT and CDR2 is FQNNGV in the germline V gene. The CDR3 spells CASSFAWNDEQFF. CDR3 sequence (DNA): TGTGCCAGCAGCTTCGCCTGGAACGATGAGCAGTTCTTC.

This chain joins TRBV7-2 and TRBJ2-5, with a weak D call TRBD2 (6 bases). This CDR3 has 17 amino acids. Germline V gives CDR1 SGHTA, CDR2 FQGNSA. The V and J ends lost 5 bases and 5 bases respectively, with 24 bases between them. Written as DNA, the CDR3 is TGTGCCAGCAGCCGAACATCCGGGAGCACCAAGCGGGAGACCCAGTACTTC. Its protein is CASSRTSGSTKRETQYF.

This chain links TRBV4-2 with TRBJ2-6; the D gene is possibly TRBD1 (5 bases). Trimming shortened V by 0 bases and J by 0 bases, and 12 bases separated the two germline ends. The CDR3 is made up of 18 amino acids. CDR1 and CDR2 (germline): LGHNA, YNFKEQ. This CDR3 is CASSQDAQASSGANVLTF. In DNA form, the CDR3 reads TGTGCCAGCAGCCAAGATGCACAGGCTAGCTCTGGGGCCAACGTCCTGACTTTC.

This clonotype has only a few counts. V usage is TRBV7-8 and J usage is TRBJ2-1, with TRBD2 identical over 9 bases. CDR3 length: 17 residues. The V and J ends lost 2 bases and 5 bases, in that order; junction bases with no gene match: 10. The germline V gene encodes CDR1 SGHVS and CDR2 FQNEAQ. Here the CDR3 reads CASSLRRAGGPHNEQFF. As DNA, the CDR3 is TGTGCCAGCAGCTTACGCCGGGCGGGAGGGCCCCACAATGAGCAGTTCTTC.

CDR3 coding DNA: TGCAGCGTTGAGAGTTGGGAGGCCCAAGAGACCCAGTACTTC. Translated, it gives CSVESWEAQETQYF. The gene calls are TRBV29-1 and TRBJ2-5; maybe TRBD2 (6 bases). Germline V gene sequence: CDR1 SQVTM, CDR2 ANQGSEA. Trimming stripped 3 bases from V and 1 base from J, with 12 bases between. The CDR3 loop spans 14 amino acids.

V gene TRBV5-6 combines with J gene TRBJ2-7, with TRBD2 identical over 11 bases. V dropped 1 base and J dropped 5; count of bases not matched to a gene: 8. Germline V lookup: CDR1 SGHDT, CDR2 YYEEEE. The CDR3 is made up of 16 amino acids. Written as DNA, the CDR3 is TGTGCCAGCAGCTTGCGAACTAGCGGGAGTCCCCACGAGCAGTACTTC. Translated, it gives CASSLRTSGSPHEQYF. Variable domain in full (rest from reference TRBV5-6 and TRBJ2-7): DAGVTQSPTHLIKTRGQQVTLRCSPKSGHDTVSWYQQALGQGPQFIFQYYEEEERQRGNFPDRFSGHQFPNYSSELNVNALLLGDSALYLCASSLRTSGSPHEQYFGPGTRLTVT.

This clonotype appeared a few times. The V gene is TRBV28, the J gene TRBJ2-5; D gene unclear. Germline V gene sequence: CDR1 MDHEN, CDR2 SYDVKM. CDR3 size: 13 residues. Trimming removed 3 bases at V and 5 bases at J, with 10 bases between. The CDR3 region has the DNA TGTGCCAGCAGTTTGGTGGGCTCGGAGACCCAGTACTTC. Translating gives CASSLVGSETQYF. Full variable domain (remainder filled in from reference TRBV28 and TRBJ2-5): DVKVTQSSRYLVKRTGEKVFLECVQDMDHENMFWYRQDPGLGLRLIYFSYDVKMKEKGDIPEGYSVSREKKERFSLILESASTNQTSMYLCASSLVGSETQYFGPGTRLLVL.

This clonotype has only a few counts. V is TRBV12-3 or TRBV12-4 and J is TRBJ2-3; D is possibly TRBD1 (5 bases). With 7 bases removed from V and 4 bases from J, the gap between germline ends came to 24 bases. The CDR3 sequence is 17 residues long. The CDR3 bases are TGTGCCAGCAATCCCGCCAGGGCCCGGTGGCAGGCAGATACGCAGTATTTT. It yields the protein CASNPARARWQADTQYF.

Only a few counts were recorded for this clonotype. The rearrangement uses TRBV6-6 and TRBJ2-7, with D unresolved. The V gene lost 2 bases and the J gene lost 5 bases, with 28 bases spanning the gap. The CDR3 covers 19 residues. The germline V gene has CDR1 MNHNY and CDR2 SVGAGI (reference sequence). The CDR3 reads CASSYKAGESPLASDEQYV. The CDR3 region has the DNA TGTGCCAGCAGTTACAAGGCAGGAGAGAGCCCTCTTGCTTCGGACGAGCAGTACGTC.